This TCR beta chain was recorded in a study of T cells in Graves' hyperthyroidism and ophthalmopathy. In the study overall: Peripheral blood collection took place at initial diagnosis, before any treatment. Broader study findings: Patients with ophthalmopathy were separated from those with stable hyperthyroidism by a 13 V-J model.

The study excluded patients with uncontrolled infection, other autoimmune disease, pregnancy or lactation. The investigators amplified TCR beta CDR3 regions from RNA transcripts. HTBI primers were used for first-round RT-PCR of the TCR CDR3. Via MiXCR, TCRdb re-called the multiplex PCR reads, giving one row per CDR3 protein. There are a few hundred thousand distinct CDR3 sequences in the sample; roughly 13% occur only once, and 9.2% lies in the top ten. This clonotype came up a few times. Its antigen is undetermined. Trimming took 3 bases from V and 6 from J, leaving 9 bases between them. CDR3 length: 13 amino acids. CDR1 and CDR2 from the germline V gene are LGHNA and YNFKEQ.

This sequence originates from a woman between 18 and 29 years old with Graves' hyperthyroidism. The sequencing input was blood. V usage is TRBV4-2 and J usage is TRBJ2-1; D assignment may be TRBD1 or TRBD2 (5 bases each). CDR3 in DNA: TGTGCCAGCAGCCAGGGACCGGGCAATGAGCAGTTCTTC. Protein product: CASSQGPGNEQFF.